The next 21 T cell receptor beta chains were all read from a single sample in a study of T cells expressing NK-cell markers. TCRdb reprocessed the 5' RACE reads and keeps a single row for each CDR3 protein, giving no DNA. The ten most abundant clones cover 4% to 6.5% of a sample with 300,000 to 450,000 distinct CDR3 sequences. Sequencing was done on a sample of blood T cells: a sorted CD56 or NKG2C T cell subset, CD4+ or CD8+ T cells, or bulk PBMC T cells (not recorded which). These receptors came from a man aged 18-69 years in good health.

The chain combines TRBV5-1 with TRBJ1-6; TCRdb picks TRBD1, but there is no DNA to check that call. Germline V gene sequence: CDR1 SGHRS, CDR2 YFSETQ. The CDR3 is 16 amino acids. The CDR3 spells CASSYLTGGGGSPLHF. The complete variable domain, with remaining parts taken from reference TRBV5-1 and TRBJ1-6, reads KAGVTQTPRYLIKTRGQQVTLSCSPISGHRSVSWYQQTPGQGLQFLFEYFSETQRNKGNFPGRFSGRQFSNSRSEMNVSTLELGDSALYLCASSYLTGGGGSPLHFGNGTRLTVT.

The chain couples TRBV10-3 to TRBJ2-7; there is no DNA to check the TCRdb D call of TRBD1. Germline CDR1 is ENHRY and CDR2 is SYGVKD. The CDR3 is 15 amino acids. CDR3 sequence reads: CAISDSGTGLYEQYF.

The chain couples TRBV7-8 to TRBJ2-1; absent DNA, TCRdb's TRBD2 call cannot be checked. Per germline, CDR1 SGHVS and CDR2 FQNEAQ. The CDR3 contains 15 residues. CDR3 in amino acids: CASSLRAGPYNEQFF. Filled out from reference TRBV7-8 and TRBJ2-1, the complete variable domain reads GAGVSQSPRYKVAKRGQDVALRCDPISGHVSLFWYQQALGQGPEFLTYFQNEAQLDKSGLPSDRFFAERPEGSVSTLKIQRTQQEDSAVYLCASSLRAGPYNEQFFGPGTRLTVL.

CDR3 protein: CSYSSGASTDTQYF. The chain links TRBV29-1 to TRBJ2-3; TCRdb calls TRBD2, which cannot be checked without DNA. Germline V CDR1 and CDR2: SQVTM, ANQGSEA. This CDR3 contains 14 residues.

The CDR3 is CASRTPGKGQPQHF. The chain couples TRBV6-1 to TRBJ1-5; TCRdb indicates TRBD1, and absent DNA this call remains unverified. The CDR3 contains 14 residues. CDR1 and CDR2 from the germline V gene are MNHNS and SASEGT.

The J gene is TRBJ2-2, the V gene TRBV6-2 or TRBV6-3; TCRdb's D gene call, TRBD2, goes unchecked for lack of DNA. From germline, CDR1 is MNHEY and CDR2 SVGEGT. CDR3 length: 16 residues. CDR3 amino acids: CASRSRGGRNTGELFF.

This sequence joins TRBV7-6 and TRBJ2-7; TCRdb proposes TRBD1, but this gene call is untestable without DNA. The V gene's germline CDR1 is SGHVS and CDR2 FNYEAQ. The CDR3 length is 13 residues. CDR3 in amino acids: CASSLEQGTEQYF.

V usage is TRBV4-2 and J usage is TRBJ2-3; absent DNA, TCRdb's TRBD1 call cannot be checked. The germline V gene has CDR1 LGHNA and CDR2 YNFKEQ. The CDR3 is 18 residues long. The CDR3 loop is CASSQDLSGGASADTQYF.

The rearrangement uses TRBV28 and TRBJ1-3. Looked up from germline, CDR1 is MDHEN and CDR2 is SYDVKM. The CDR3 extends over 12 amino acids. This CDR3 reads CASYSSGNTIYF.

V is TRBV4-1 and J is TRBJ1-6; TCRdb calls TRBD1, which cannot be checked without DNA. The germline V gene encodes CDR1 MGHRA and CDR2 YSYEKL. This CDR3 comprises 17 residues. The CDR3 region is CASSHDTTGGLGSPLHF.

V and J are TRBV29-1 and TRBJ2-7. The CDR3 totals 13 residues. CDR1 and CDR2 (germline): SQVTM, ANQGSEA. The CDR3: CSVEAPSRYEQYF.

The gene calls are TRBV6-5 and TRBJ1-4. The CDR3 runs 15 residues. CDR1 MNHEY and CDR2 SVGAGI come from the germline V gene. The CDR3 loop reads CASSWTVATNEKLFF.

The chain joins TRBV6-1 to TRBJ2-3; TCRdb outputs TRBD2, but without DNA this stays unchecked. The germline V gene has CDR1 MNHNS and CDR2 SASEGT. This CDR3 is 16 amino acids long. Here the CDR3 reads CASRPSSGGRGYTQYF.

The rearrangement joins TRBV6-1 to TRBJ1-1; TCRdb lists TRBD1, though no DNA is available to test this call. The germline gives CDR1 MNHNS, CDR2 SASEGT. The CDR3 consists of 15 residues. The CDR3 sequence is CASSEAPGTNTEAFF.

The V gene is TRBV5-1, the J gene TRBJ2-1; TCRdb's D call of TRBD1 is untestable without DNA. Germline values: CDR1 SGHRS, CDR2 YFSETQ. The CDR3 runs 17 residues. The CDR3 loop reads CASSLEYGAPTYNEQFF.

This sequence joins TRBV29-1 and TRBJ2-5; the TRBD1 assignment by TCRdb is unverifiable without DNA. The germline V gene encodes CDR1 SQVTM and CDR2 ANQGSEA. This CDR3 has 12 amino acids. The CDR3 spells CSGGQGQETQYF.

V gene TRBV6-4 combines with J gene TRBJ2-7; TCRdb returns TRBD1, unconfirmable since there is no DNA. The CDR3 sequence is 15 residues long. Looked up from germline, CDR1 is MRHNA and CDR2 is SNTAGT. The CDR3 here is CASSDPTGYPLEQYF.

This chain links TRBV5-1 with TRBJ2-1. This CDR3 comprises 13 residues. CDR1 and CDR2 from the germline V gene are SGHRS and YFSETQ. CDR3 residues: CASSTTPKGEQFF.

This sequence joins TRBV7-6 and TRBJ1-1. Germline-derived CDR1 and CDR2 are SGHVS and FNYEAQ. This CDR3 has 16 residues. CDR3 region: CASSLAPGEGSTEAFF.

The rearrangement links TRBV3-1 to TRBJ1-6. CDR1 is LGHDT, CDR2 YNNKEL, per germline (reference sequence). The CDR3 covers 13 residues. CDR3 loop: CASSQDSGFPLHF.

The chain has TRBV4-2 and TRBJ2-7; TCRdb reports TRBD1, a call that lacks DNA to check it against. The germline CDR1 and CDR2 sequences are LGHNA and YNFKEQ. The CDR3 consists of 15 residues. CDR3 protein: CASSQSDRTGYEQYF.